This TCR beta chain was sequenced for a study of graft-versus-host responses after intestinal transplantation. Study summary: Each recipient received a multivisceral, liver-intestinal, or isolated intestinal graft. For two to four years after anti-thymocyte globulin induction, all recipients took tacrolimus and steroids.

V was shortened by 5 bases and J by 6 bases, with 10 bases between the two germline ends. This CDR3 contains 11 residues. The V gene's germline CDR1 is DFQATT and CDR2 SNEGSKA (reference sequence). This table comes from immunoSEQ multiplex PCR, and its TCRdb copy is limited to in-frame clones, with some not included. The data show thousands of clones, approximately 72% seen once. Whole-study results and caveats: Allograft graft-versus-host to host-versus-graft clonal ratios ran high in patients with graft-donor T cell macrochimerism. Early HvG declines after transplant were associated with peak circulating GvH clone levels.

A word on this clone: The antigen remains undetermined.

The sample here was PBMCs, taken just over 530 days after intestinal transplant. The chain combines TRBV20-1 with TRBJ2-5; maybe TRBD2 (5 bases). This sequence was found in a human patient who received an intestinal transplant, so some T cells may come from the graft donor. The CDR3 spells CSAWRGQTQYF. CDR3 coding DNA: TGCAGTGCTTGGAGAGGGCAGACCCAGTACTTC.